This T cell receptor (beta chain) was retrieved from a study of tumor and adjacent non-tumor tissue in lung cancer. The template was RNA from unsorted bulk tissue. Distant lung tissue was collected more than 3 cm away from the tumor edge. TCRbeta libraries were built with three rounds of nested PCR, modified from ARM-PCR. In TCRdb, the multiplex PCR reads were re-called with MiXCR into one record per CDR3 protein. The sample records under 80,000 distinct CDR3 sequences, 65% to 80% being singletons. This CDR3 comprises 13 residues. The germline V gene has CDR1 SQVTM and CDR2 ANQGSEA. V shed 6 bases and J shed 1 base, with 12 bases lying between them.

The sequence was obtained from a man in his fifties or sixties with non-small cell lung cancer. Sequenced material: distant non-tumor lung tissue. J is TRBJ2-5 and V is TRBV29-1; D uncertain. The CDR3 bases are TGCAGCGTGGCCCATTCCTCCCAAGAGACCCAGTACTTC. As protein: CSVAHSSQETQYF.